The 20 T cell receptor beta chains in this list originate from one sample, sequenced in a study of blood T cell repertoires in COVID-19. Data came from immunoSEQ multiplex PCR; TCRdb stores just in-frame clones and leaves some out. This sample carries over 450,000 clones, roughly nine tenths of them seen once, and the ten largest clones take roughly 8%. The specimen was peripheral blood. The receptors shown here come from a woman in her 50s with COVID-19, enrolled during active disease.

The chain couples TRBV20-1 to TRBJ2-7, with D unclear. The ends were cut back, 2 bases at V and 4 bases at J, with 6 bases in the middle. CDR1 and CDR2 (germline): DFQATT, SNEGSKA (reference sequence). The CDR3 length is 11 residues. Here the CDR3 reads CSARLKYEQYF. CDR3 coding DNA: TGCAGTGCTAGACTTAAATACGAGCAGTACTTC.

The chain recombines TRBV18 with TRBJ1-5; unclear D gene. Germline V gives CDR1 KGHSH, CDR2 LQKENI. Deletions cut 5 bases from V and 3 bases from J, with 14 bases between. The CDR3 extends over 15 amino acids. The CDR3 bases are TGTGCCAGCTCATCTACTGAACGGTACAATCAGCCCCAGCATTTT. Encoded protein: CASSSTERYNQPQHF.

The chain links TRBV5-4 to TRBJ1-1; D may be TRBD1 (5 bases). Germline CDR1 and CDR2: SGHNT and YYREEE (reference sequence). Trimming left V 3 bases short and J 4 bases short, with 10 bases between. The CDR3 length is 13 residues. CDR3 nucleotide sequence: TGTGCCAGCAGCTCCGTCGGGGGCACTGAAGCTTTCTTT. Translation: CASSSVGGTEAFF.

The chain has TRBV6-5 and TRBJ1-3; D gene unclear. Per germline, CDR1 MNHEY and CDR2 SVGAGI. V lost 8 bases to trimming and J lost 0 bases, with 8 bases between them. This CDR3 contains 13 residues. The CDR3 protein is CASSPRSGNTIYF. The CDR3 nucleotides read TGTGCCAGCTCCCCCCGCTCTGGAAACACCATATATTTT.

This rearrangement joins TRBV18 to TRBJ1-4; TRBD1 aligns across 8 bases. Losses at the gene ends were 5 bases for V and 8 bases for J; bases not matched to a gene: 4. This CDR3 has 13 residues. Germline V gives CDR1 KGHSH, CDR2 LQKENI. As DNA, the CDR3 is TGTGCCAGCTCAAAGGACAGGGAAGAAAAACTGTTTTTT. Translating gives CASSKDREEKLFF.

The chain employs TRBV3-1 (or the pseudogene TRBV3-2) and TRBJ2-5; possibly TRBD2 for D (7 bases). V shed 0 bases and J shed 2 bases, with 13 bases lying between them. The germline CDR1 and CDR2 sequences are LGHDT and YNNKEL (reference sequence). CDR3 length equals 16 residues. This CDR3 is CASSQDRGGDQETQYF. CDR3 bases: TGTGCCAGCAGCCAAGACAGGGGAGGGGATCAAGAGACCCAGTACTTC.

V is TRBV6-4 and J is TRBJ1-2, with TRBD1 identical over 8 bases. This CDR3 is 14 amino acids long. The V and J ends lost 0 bases and 8 bases, in that order; junction bases with no gene match: 5. Germline V gives CDR1 MRHNA, CDR2 SNTAGT. The CDR3 bases are TGTGCCAGCAGTGACTCAGACAGGGGTCAAGGCTACACCTTC. It codes for CASSDSDRGQGYTF.

The chain employs TRBV2 and TRBJ1-5; D unclear. The V and J ends lost 2 bases and 1 base respectively, with 6 bases between them. Per germline, CDR1 SNHLY and CDR2 FYNNEI. CDR3 length: 14 residues. CDR3 sequence: CASSELDSNQPQHF. CDR3 in DNA: TGTGCCAGCAGTGAACTAGACAGCAATCAGCCCCAGCATTTT.

This sequence joins TRBV27 and TRBJ1-5; 8 nucleotides line up with TRBD1. After removal of 4 bases from V and 2 bases from J, the junction contained 10 bases not matched to a gene. CDR1 and CDR2 from the germline V gene are MNHEY and SMNVEV (reference sequence). There are 17 residues in the CDR3. This CDR3 reads CASSSRRGQGGNQPQHF. CDR3 nucleotide sequence: TGTGCCAGCAGTTCCCGCAGGGGGCAGGGCGGCAATCAGCCCCAGCATTTT.

This chain uses TRBV2 with TRBJ1-1; 9 nucleotides agree with TRBD1. CDR1 and CDR2 (germline): SNHLY, FYNNEI. With 6 bases clipped from V and 6 bases from J, the junction kept 5 bases outside the gene matches. CDR3 length equals 13 residues. This chain's CDR3 is CASSGGQGAEAFF. CDR3 sequence (DNA): TGTGCCAGCAGCGGGGGACAGGGAGCTGAAGCTTTCTTT.

The chain links TRBV6-5 to TRBJ2-7, with D possibly TRBD1 on 5 matching bases. V was clipped by 6 bases and J by 1 base, with 10 bases between them. CDR3 length: 13 residues. Germline V gene data show CDR1 as MNHEY and CDR2 as SVGAGI. The CDR3 region has the DNA TGTGCCAGCAGGATTAGGGGTTCCTACGAGCAGTACTTC. Translating it yields CASRIRGSYEQYF.

This CDR3 is CASSRGQNTDTQYF. The CDR3 coding sequence is TGTGCCAGTAGTAGGGGACAGAACACAGATACGCAGTATTTT. This chain links TRBV19 with TRBJ2-3, with 7 nucleotides matching TRBD1. CDR3 length: 14 residues. V trimming: 4 bases; J trimming: 2 bases; junction bases outside the gene matches: 3. Per germline, CDR1 LNHDA and CDR2 SQIVND (reference sequence).

The rearrangement joins TRBV6-6 to TRBJ1-1, with D unclear. From germline, CDR1 is MNHNY and CDR2 SVGAGI (reference sequence). CDR3 length equals 14 residues. V was pared by 8 bases and J by 1 base, with 14 bases between. As DNA, the CDR3 is TGTGCCAGCGAACGGAGGACGGGGAACACTGAAGCTTTCTTT. Its translation: CASERRTGNTEAFF.

The rearrangement joins TRBV9 to TRBJ2-1; 7 nucleotides line up with TRBD2. The junction had 3 bases not matched to a gene; V was cut back by 0 bases and J by 3 bases. The germline CDR1 and CDR2 sequences are SGDLS and YYNGEE. CDR3 length equals 15 residues. The chain's CDR3 is CASSVVGGDYNEQFF. For the CDR3, the DNA is TGTGCCAGCAGCGTAGTTGGGGGGGACTACAATGAGCAGTTCTTC.

The chain couples TRBV5-1 to TRBJ2-7; 9 bases line up with TRBD2. V lost 1 base to trimming and J lost 2 bases; unmatched junction nucleotides: 13. The CDR3 spans 18 residues. Germline CDR1 and CDR2: SGHRS and YFSETQ. The CDR3 protein is CASSLSPSGVTSPYEQYF. In DNA, the CDR3 is TGCGCCAGCAGCTTGTCGCCTAGCGGGGTGACTTCACCCTACGAGCAGTACTTC.

The chain is built from TRBV30 and TRBJ1-4, with TRBD1 matching over 12 bases. Trimming took 4 bases from V and 7 from J; bases not matched to a gene: 10. CDR1 and CDR2 from the germline V gene are GTSNPN and SVGIG (reference sequence). This CDR3 comprises 16 residues. The CDR3 DNA reads as TGTGCCTGGACGACCCGGGACAGGGGGCGGAGTGAAAAACTGTTTTTT. This sequence encodes CAWTTRDRGRSEKLFF.

As concerns this clone: The same CDR3 arises from other DNA sequences in this sample as well. This chain connects TRBV6-5 to TRBJ1-4; the D is unclear. Germline CDR1 reads MNHEY; CDR2 reads SVGAGI. V was cut by 5 bases and J by 7 bases, with 11 bases left in between. The CDR3 loop spans 13 amino acids. CDR3 in DNA: TGTGCCAGCAGTCTTGAAGGAGGTGAAAAACTGTTTTTT. As protein: CASSLEGGEKLFF.

V usage is TRBV10-3 and J usage is TRBJ2-1; TRBD2 is a possible D gene (5 bases). The CDR3 is 13 residues long. V was cut by 3 bases and J by 10 bases, with 13 bases left in between. The germline V gene encodes CDR1 ENHRY and CDR2 SYGVKD. CDR3 DNA: TGTGCCATCAGTGACGCCGGACGGGAAGAGCAGTTCTTC. Its translation: CAISDAGREEQFF.

The gene calls are TRBV24-1 and TRBJ1-2; possibly TRBD1 for D (6 bases). Trimming shortened V by 4 bases and J by 6 bases, and 11 bases separated the two germline ends. The V gene's germline CDR1 is KGHDR and CDR2 SFDVKD. This CDR3 contains 13 residues. For the CDR3, the DNA is TGTGCCACCAGTGACGATGACAGGAATGGCTACACCTTC. Its protein is CATSDDDRNGYTF.

This chain connects TRBV9 to TRBJ1-4, with D possibly TRBD1 on 6 matching bases. Trimming took off 4 bases at V and 5 bases at J, with 15 bases between the two ends. Germline assignment: CDR1 SGDLS and CDR2 YYNGEE. This CDR3 region has 15 residues. The CDR3 here is CASSPRGARNEKLFF. CDR3 coding DNA: TGTGCCAGCAGCCCACGGGGGGCCAGGAATGAAAAACTGTTTTTT.